The present T cell receptor (beta chain) was sequenced within a study of T cell repertoires in cytomegalovirus infection (dated by TCRdb to about 2019). For the study in its entirety: Recently identified HLA-C-restricted CMV epitopes, whose presentation resists viral immunomodulation, were targeted by peptide stimulations together with well-studied HLA-B-restricted epitopes. Donor HLA type was relevant to the analysis, as public TCR beta signatures indicated carriage of CMV infection together with the matching HLA type. Study-level results and caveats: The ex vivo response was dominated by HLA-C-restricted CMV-specific TCR beta clonotypes, which also provided the single most frequent clonotype in two of eight donors. In both this cohort and an independent roughly 350-donor cohort, the cumulative frequency of public TCR beta family members distinguished carriers of CMV infection plus the relevant HLA type.

The sample's treatment or condition label is to be understood as: in vitro stimulation with specific CMV peptide epitopes to enrich CMV-specific T cells. From a lookup of the germline V gene (reference sequence), CDR1 and CDR2 are MNHNY and SVGAGI. Counted from cysteine to phenylalanine, this CDR3 has 16 amino acids. Solely the CDR3 DNA is kept, with 48 bases framed from the first base. Unmatched junction bases come to 8, with V trimmed by 0 bases and J by 8 bases. Comment on this clonotype: Its antigen is not yet known. No much larger clonotype is one base removed from it; base qualities were not supplied.

The data were produced on an Illumina HiSeq 1500. The raw public reads went through TCRdb reprocessing: fastp at Q25, MiXCR clone calling, in-frame beta chains kept. Each entry merges the rows of one CDR3 protein and shows their most common DNA and genes. The sample data list more than 75,000 distinct CDR3 sequences, and approximately 30% of these were observed just once. The top ten clonotypes cover less than 75% of the sample. The receptor was derived from a human donor in good health (CMV status not recorded). Some clones in this sample may be carry-over from other donors' samples. The V gene is TRBV6-6 and the J gene is TRBJ1-4, and TRBD1 matches 8 of the central bases. The input for sequencing was CD8+ T cells from cultured PBMCs, taken from culture after CMV antigen stimulation. The sequenced DNA is TGTGCCAGCAGTTACTCGACAGGGGAGACGATAGAAAAACTGTTTTTT. The encoded protein is CASSYSTGETIEKLFF.